The subject of this entry is one TCR beta chain. Method: immunoSEQ multiplex PCR; TCRdb's copy keeps in-frame clones and lacks some. The data contain about 300,000 clones, just under 90% of them singletons. The V gene's germline CDR1 is SGHDN and CDR2 FVKESK. This CDR3 has 19 residues. V lost 1 base, J lost 0 bases, and 20 bases lay in between. Participants' own reports of clinical history determined their cohort assignment. The data derive from a study of blood T cell repertoires in COVID-19. Study context: Acute and convalescent COVID-19 specimens originated in the United States, Italy and Spain. T cells, B-cell-depleted T cells, or PBMCs supplied cDNA or gDNA.

The sequencing sample was made of PBMCs or T cells enriched from blood (not recorded which). The TCR was taken from a woman aged 45-65 years who had been exposed to COVID-19. This chain joins TRBV14 and TRBJ2-3, with D possibly matching TRBD2 (6 bases). In DNA form, the CDR3 reads TGTGCCAGCAGCCAAGGGCGGCCCGGGGGTTTTCGCAGCACAGATACGCAGTATTTT. Its translation is CASSQGRPGGFRSTDTQYF.